Included here is one TCR beta chain sequence, with context. Profiled with immunoSEQ multiplex PCR; TCRdb holds only in-frame clones, not every one. The sample gives roughly 380,000 clones, 85% of which show up once; under 4% is in the top ten. The record originates from a study of blood T cell repertoires in COVID-19. This clonotype originated in a woman between 18 and 29 years old with acute or convalescent COVID-19. The sequencing input was peripheral blood.

The CDR3: CASSPTGDSYNEQFF. DNA of the CDR3: TGTGCCAGCTCACCAACGGGGGACTCCTACAATGAGCAGTTCTTC. The rearrangement joins TRBV18 to TRBJ2-1; maybe TRBD2 (6 bases). V lost 2 bases and J 0 bases, leaving 8 bases between the germline ends. Germline assignment: CDR1 KGHSH and CDR2 LQKENI. The CDR3 is 15 amino acids.